Following are 19 T cell receptor beta chains from one sample sequenced in a study of T cells in Graves' hyperthyroidism and ophthalmopathy. Amplification targeted TCR beta CDR3 regions from RNA transcripts. Primed by the HTBI set, a first-round RT-PCR was run on the TCR CDR3. Using its own MiXCR run on the multiplex PCR reads, TCRdb lists one record per CDR3 protein. The sample carries hundreds of thousands of distinct CDR3 sequences, 46% recorded once. Material for sequencing was peripheral blood or thyroid tissue (not recorded which). These receptors all stem from a woman between 18 and 29 years old with Graves' hyperthyroidism.

The chain has TRBV24-1 and TRBJ1-5, with 12 bases aligning to TRBD1. CDR1 KGHDR and CDR2 SFDVKD come from the germline V gene. This CDR3 spans 17 amino acids. J was trimmed by 2 bases and V by 3 bases; bases with no gene match: 4. The CDR3 DNA sequence: TGTGCCACCAGTGATGGGACAGGGGGCGAGGGCAATCAGCCCCAGCATTTT. This sequence encodes CATSDGTGGEGNQPQHF.

The table lists this clonotype with many counts. The genes are TRBV20-1 and TRBJ2-7, with D perhaps given as TRBD1 or TRBD2 (5 bases each). V lost 6 bases and J lost 4, with 13 bases in between. This CDR3 is 12 amino acids long. CDR1 is DFQATT and CDR2 is SNEGSKA in the germline V gene (reference sequence). The CDR3: CSAKVGGYEQYF. The CDR3 region has the DNA TGCAGTGCCAAGGTTGGGGGTTACGAGCAGTACTTC.

The J gene is TRBJ2-6, the V gene TRBV7-6; 9 nucleotides align to TRBD1. Germline CDR1 SGHVS, CDR2 FNYEAQ. This CDR3 has 18 amino acids. With 5 bases clipped from V and 2 bases from J, the junction kept 10 bases outside the gene matches. This CDR3 is CASSQEGGQGTGANVLTF. The CDR3 coding sequence is TGTGCCAGCAGCCAAGAGGGGGGACAGGGAACTGGGGCCAACGTCCTGACTTTC.

V usage is TRBV10-3 and J usage is TRBJ1-1; maybe TRBD1 (6 bases). Germline CDR1 reads ENHRY; CDR2 reads SYGVKD. The CDR3 has 15 residues. V gave up 3 bases and J gave up 0 bases, with 11 bases separating them. CDR3 in DNA: TGTGCCATCAGTGAAGTTCAGGGGATGAACACTGAAGCTTTCTTT. Protein sequence: CAISEVQGMNTEAFF.

The chain is built from TRBV25-1 and TRBJ1-2; tentatively, D is TRBD1 (5 bases). The CDR3 is 12 residues long. The germline V gene encodes CDR1 MGHDK and CDR2 SYGVNS. The DNA for the CDR3 is TGTGCTGAAAGACAGATCGGCTATGGCTACACCTTC. This encodes CAERQIGYGYTF.

The rearrangement joins TRBV9 to TRBJ1-1, with D possibly being TRBD1 (5 bases). CDR3 length: 16 residues. CDR1 and CDR2 from the germline V gene are SGDLS and YYNGEE. Trimming took 3 bases from V and 1 from J, leaving 16 bases between them. CDR3 in DNA: TGTGCCAGCAGCGCTCTCGATGGGGGACCGAACACTGAAGCTTTCTTT. Translated: CASSALDGGPNTEAFF.

This sequence joins TRBV2 and TRBJ1-5; D gene unclear. Per the germline V gene, CDR1 is SNHLY and CDR2 is FYNNEI. The V gene lost 5 bases and the J gene lost 2 bases, with 19 bases spanning the gap. This CDR3 comprises 17 residues. CDR3 in amino acids: CASSYLGLRSGNQPQHF. CDR3 DNA: TGTGCCAGCAGTTACCTGGGCCTACGGAGCGGCAATCAGCCCCAGCATTTT. Full variable domain (outside the CDR3, taken from reference TRBV2 and TRBJ1-5): EPEVTQTPSHQVTQMGQEVILRCVPISNHLYFYWYRQILGQKVEFLVSFYNNEISEKSEIFDDQFSVERPDGSNFTLKIRSTKLEDSAMYFCASSYLGLRSGNQPQHFGDGTRLSIL.

This clonotype was picked up a small number of times. The chain links TRBV2 to TRBJ2-7, with D tentatively TRBD2 (5 bases). V was cut by 2 bases and J by 6 bases, with 11 bases left in between. The CDR3 is 13 amino acids. Germline assignment: CDR1 SNHLY and CDR2 FYNNEI. The CDR3 region has the DNA TGTGCCAGCAGTGAATCCTGGAGGCCCGAGCAGTACTTC. This gives the protein CASSESWRPEQYF.

This clonotype has more than one count but fewer than ten. This chain uses TRBV9 with TRBJ2-2; 9 bases map to TRBD1. Per germline, CDR1 SGDLS and CDR2 YYNGEE. The V gene end was trimmed by 1 base and the J gene end by 4 bases; junction bases not matched to a gene: 8. The CDR3 totals 17 residues. The CDR3 region has the DNA TGTGCCAGCAGCGTACGGAAACAGGGGGCGGGCACCGGGGAGCTGTTTTTT. This gives the protein CASSVRKQGAGTGELFF.

This clonotype was counted only a few times. The CDR3 nucleotides read TGTGCCAGCAGTGAAGGAGGGGGAGGGAACACTGAAGCTTTCTTT. Translated, it gives CASSEGGGGNTEAFF. The chain combines TRBV6-1 with TRBJ1-1; tentatively, D is TRBD1 (6 bases). Germline V gives CDR1 MNHNS, CDR2 SASEGT. The CDR3 covers 15 residues. The V and J ends lost 1 base and 1 base respectively, with 10 bases between them.

The chain has TRBV7-9 and TRBJ1-6; no clear D gene. The V end was cut by 6 bases, the J end by 4 bases, with 13 bases between. The length of the CDR3 is 15 residues. Germline V gene data show CDR1 as SEHNR and CDR2 as FQNEAQ (reference sequence). The CDR3 loop reads CASSLKVEYNSPLHF. The CDR3, as DNA: TGTGCCAGCAGTTTAAAAGTGGAATATAATTCACCCCTCCACTTT.

In the case of this clonotype: A read error may explain this, as a much larger clone is one base away. The J gene is TRBJ2-5, the V gene TRBV7-9, with 7 nucleotides matching TRBD2. Germline V gene sequence: CDR1 SEHNR, CDR2 FQNEAQ (reference sequence). The CDR3 covers 13 residues. The CDR3 loop is CTSSASGQETQYF. The CDR3 bases are TGTACCAGCAGCGCTAGCGGTCAAGAGACCCAGTACTTC.

The chain joins TRBV10-3 to TRBJ2-7, with D possibly TRBD1 on 5 matching bases. V dropped 4 bases and J dropped 5 bases, with 9 bases sitting between them. This CDR3 has 12 residues. Looked up from germline, CDR1 is ENHRY and CDR2 is SYGVKD. CDR3 amino acids: CAISAQGDEQYF. CDR3 DNA sequence: TGTGCCATCAGTGCCCAGGGCGACGAGCAGTACTTC.

The sample holds a few counts of this clonotype. The V call is TRBV25-1, the J call TRBJ1-2; D remains ambiguous. The V end was cut by 6 bases, the J end by 8 bases, with 19 bases between. This CDR3 comprises 14 residues. Germline lookup yields CDR1 MGHDK and CDR2 SYGVNS. The CDR3 sequence: CASSLESRGWGYTF. The CDR3, as DNA: TGTGCCAGCAGCTTAGAATCCCGGGGATGGGGCTACACCTTC.

As concerns this clonotype: Given a much more abundant clone one base away, this may be a read error. The chain has TRBV27 and TRBJ2-7; D may be TRBD1 (6 bases). This CDR3 spans 14 amino acids. Germline CDR1 and CDR2: MNHEY and SMNVEV (reference sequence). Trimming took off 5 bases at V and 5 bases at J, with 16 bases between the two ends. In DNA form, the CDR3 reads TGTGCCAGCAGTGTAACAGGGCAGGGCCACGAGCAGTACTTC. This translates into CASSVTGQGHEQYF.

Comments on this clonotype: A much larger clonotype is one base distant, so this may be a read error. This chain links TRBV15 with TRBJ1-5; no clear D. The CDR3 covers 15 residues. Trimming took 9 bases from V and 1 from J, leaving 16 bases between them. CDR1 and CDR2 from the germline V gene are LNHNV and YYDKDF (reference sequence). CDR3 residues: CATSMGLLSNQPQHF. The CDR3 bases are TGTGCCACGAGTATGGGTCTCTTGAGCAATCAGCCCCAGCATTTT.

The V gene is TRBV7-6, the J gene TRBJ1-3; D gene uncertain. Deletions cut 6 bases from V and 2 bases from J, with 8 bases between. The germline V gene encodes CDR1 SGHVS and CDR2 FNYEAQ. The CDR3 loop spans 13 amino acids. CDR3 nucleotides: TGTGCCAGCAGTTCCGGGCCTGGAAACACCATATATTTT. The encoded protein is CASSSGPGNTIYF.

This clonotype came up many times. This chain uses TRBV2 with TRBJ1-6, with TRBD1 matching 7 bases. The CDR3 covers 15 residues. Unmatched junction bases numbered 7, after V lost 5 bases and J lost 6 bases. Looked up from germline, CDR1 is SNHLY and CDR2 is FYNNEI. The CDR3 region is CASSYNRGANSPLHF. CDR3 DNA sequence: TGTGCCAGCAGTTACAACAGGGGCGCTAATTCACCCCTCCACTTT.

This clonotype came up many times. The chain is built from TRBV29-1 and TRBJ1-2, with D perhaps TRBD1 (6 bases). The germline CDR1 and CDR2 sequences are SQVTM and ANQGSEA. V gave up 6 bases and J gave up 2 bases, with 19 bases separating them. CDR3 size: 15 residues. DNA for the CDR3: TGCAGCGTCCCGAGTGGGAGGGGGAGGAACTATGGCTACACCTTC. Translating gives CSVPSGRGRNYGYTF.